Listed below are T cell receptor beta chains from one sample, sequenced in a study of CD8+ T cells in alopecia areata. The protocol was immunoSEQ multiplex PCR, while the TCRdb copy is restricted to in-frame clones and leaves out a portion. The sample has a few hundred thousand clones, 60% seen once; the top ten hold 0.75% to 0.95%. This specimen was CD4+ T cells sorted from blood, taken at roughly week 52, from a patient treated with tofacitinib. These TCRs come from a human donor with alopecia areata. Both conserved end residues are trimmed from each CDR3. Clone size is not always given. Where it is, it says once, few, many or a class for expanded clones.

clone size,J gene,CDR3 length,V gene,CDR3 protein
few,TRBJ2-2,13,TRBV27,ASSWSSRNTGELF
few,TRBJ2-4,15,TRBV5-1,ASSLLQGRTAKNIQY
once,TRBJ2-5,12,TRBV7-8,ASSLLSGGETQY
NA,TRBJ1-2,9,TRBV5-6,ASSLGHGYT
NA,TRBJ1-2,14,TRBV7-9,ASSLVGTGRQNGYT
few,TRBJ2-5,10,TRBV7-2,AAGTRQETQY
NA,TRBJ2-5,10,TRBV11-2,ASSFQAGTQY
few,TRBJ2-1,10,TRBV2,ASSAFYNEQF
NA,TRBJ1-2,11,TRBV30,AWSVRDIGGYT
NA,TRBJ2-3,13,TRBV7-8,ASSAQLSSADTQY
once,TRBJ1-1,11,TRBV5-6,ASSLEQDTEAF
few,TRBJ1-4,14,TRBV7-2,ASSLTGTGGNEKLF
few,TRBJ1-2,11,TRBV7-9,ASSLSGNEGYT
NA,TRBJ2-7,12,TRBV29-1,SVALMGEVSEQY
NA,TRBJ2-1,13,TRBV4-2,ASSQGGAGRNEQF
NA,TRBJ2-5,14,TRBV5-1,ASSLGRTSAEETQY
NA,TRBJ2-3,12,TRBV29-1,SVKTGIGTDTQY
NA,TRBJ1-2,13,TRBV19,ASSLRGQGLYGYT
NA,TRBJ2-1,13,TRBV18,ASSPPGTGSNEQF
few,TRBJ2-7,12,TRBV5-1,ASSISGTTREQY
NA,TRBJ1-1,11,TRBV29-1,SVEVHLNTEAF
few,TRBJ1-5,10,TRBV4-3,ASSQSAGPQH
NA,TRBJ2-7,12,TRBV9,ASSVGQGAYEQY
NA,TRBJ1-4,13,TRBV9,ASSDRTGTNEKLF
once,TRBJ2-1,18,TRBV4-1,ASSLMPRGGPMSSYNEQF
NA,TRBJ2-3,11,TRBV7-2,ASSLRRGTRGF
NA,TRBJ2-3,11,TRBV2,ASSAARTDTQY
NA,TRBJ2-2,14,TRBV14,ASSQGDRGRTGELF
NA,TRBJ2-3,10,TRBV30,AWILGGDTQY
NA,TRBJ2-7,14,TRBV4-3,ASSQVLQSFSYEQY
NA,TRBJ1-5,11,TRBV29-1,SVGGYSNQPQH
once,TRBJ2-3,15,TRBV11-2,ASSLGVLAGARDTQY
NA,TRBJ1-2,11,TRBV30,AWSELTVRGYT
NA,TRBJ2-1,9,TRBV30,AWRGQGSQF
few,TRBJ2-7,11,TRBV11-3,ASSLDYSYEQY
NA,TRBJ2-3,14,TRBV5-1,ASSDKSGGRTDTQY
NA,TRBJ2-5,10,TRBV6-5,ASSSRYETQY
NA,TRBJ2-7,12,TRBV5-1,ASKSRDSAREQY
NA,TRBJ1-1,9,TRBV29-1,SVKGGGEAF
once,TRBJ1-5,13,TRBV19,ASSIGVAGNQPQH
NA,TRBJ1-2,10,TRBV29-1,SVRGASYGYT
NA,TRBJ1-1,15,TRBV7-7,ASSLSPPGEGRTEAF
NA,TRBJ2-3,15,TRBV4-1,ASSHILAGLSTDTQY